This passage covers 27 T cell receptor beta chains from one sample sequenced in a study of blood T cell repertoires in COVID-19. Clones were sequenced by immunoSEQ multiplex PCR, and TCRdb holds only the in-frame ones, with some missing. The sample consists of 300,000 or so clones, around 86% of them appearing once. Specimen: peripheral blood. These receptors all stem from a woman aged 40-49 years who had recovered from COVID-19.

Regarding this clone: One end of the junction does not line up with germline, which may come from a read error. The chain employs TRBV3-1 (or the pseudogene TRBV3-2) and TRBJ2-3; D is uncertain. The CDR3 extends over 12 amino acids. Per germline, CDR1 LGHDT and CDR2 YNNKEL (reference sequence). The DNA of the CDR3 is TGTGCCAGCAGCCAAGGCACACATACGCAGTATTTT. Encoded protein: CASSQGTHTQYF.

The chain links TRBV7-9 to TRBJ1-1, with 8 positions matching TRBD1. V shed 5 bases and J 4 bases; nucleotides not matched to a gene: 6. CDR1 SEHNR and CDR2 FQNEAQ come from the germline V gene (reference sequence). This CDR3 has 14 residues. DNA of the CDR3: TGTGCCAGCAGCCCGAGAGGACAGGGCACTGAAGCTTTCTTT. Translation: CASSPRGQGTEAFF.

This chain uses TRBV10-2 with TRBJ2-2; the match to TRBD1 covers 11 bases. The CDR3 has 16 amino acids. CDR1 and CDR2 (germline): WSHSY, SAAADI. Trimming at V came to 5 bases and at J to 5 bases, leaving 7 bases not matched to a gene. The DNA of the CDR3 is TGCGCCAGCAGTCCCCCCGGACAGGGGGCGACCGGGGAGCTGTTTTTT. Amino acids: CASSPPGQGATGELFF.

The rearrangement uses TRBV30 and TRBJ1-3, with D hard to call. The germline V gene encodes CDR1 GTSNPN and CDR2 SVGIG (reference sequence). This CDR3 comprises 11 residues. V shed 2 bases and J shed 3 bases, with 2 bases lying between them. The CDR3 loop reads CAWSHGNTIYF. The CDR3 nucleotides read TGTGCCTGGAGTCATGGAAACACCATATATTTT.

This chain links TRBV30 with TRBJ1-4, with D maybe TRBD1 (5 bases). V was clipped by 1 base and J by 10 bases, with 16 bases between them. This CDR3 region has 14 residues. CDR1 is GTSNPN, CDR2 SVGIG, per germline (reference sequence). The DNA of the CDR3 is TGTGCCTGGAGTGGTGACAGAGCCCATTTAAAACTGTTTTTT. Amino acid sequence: CAWSGDRAHLKLFF.

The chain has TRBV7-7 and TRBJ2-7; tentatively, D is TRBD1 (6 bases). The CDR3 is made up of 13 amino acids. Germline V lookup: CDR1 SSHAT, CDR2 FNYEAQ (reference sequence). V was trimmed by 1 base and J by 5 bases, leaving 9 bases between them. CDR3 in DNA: TGTGCCAGCAGCTTAGACAGGGACCACGAGCAGTACTTC. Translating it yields CASSLDRDHEQYF.

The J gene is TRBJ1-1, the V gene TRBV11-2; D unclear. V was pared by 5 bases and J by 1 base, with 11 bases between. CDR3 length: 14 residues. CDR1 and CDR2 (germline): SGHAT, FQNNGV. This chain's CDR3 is CASSPLRENTEAFF. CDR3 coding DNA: TGTGCCAGCAGCCCCCTCCGAGAGAACACTGAAGCTTTCTTT.

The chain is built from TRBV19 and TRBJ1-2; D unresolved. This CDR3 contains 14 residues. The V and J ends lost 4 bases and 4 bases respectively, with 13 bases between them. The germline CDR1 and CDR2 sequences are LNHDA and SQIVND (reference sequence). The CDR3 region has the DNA TGTGCCAGTAGTAACCCACCCAGCGTCTATGGCTACACCTTC. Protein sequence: CASSNPPSVYGYTF.

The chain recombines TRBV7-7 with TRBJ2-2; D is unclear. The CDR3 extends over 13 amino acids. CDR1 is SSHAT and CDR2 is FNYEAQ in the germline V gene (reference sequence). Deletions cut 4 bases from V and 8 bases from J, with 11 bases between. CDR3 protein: CASSSRRSGELFF. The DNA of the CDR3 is TGTGCCAGCAGCTCCCGACGGAGTGGGGAGCTGTTTTTT.

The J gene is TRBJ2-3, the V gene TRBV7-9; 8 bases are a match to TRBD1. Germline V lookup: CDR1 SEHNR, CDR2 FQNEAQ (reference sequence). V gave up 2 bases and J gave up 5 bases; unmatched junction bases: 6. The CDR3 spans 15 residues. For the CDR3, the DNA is TGTGCCAGCAGCTTACTCGGACAGGGAGGAGATACGCAGTATTTT. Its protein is CASSLLGQGGDTQYF.

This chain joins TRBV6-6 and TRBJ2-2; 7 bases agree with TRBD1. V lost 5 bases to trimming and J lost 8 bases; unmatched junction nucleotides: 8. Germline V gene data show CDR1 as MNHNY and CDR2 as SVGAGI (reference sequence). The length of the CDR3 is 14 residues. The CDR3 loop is CASSGLQGIGELFF. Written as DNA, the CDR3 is TGTGCCAGCAGTGGTCTACAGGGGATAGGGGAGCTGTTTTTT.

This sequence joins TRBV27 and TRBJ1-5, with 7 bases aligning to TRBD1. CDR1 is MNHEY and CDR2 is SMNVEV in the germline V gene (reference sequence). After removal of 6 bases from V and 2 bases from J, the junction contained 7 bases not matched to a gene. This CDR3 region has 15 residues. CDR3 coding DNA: TGTGCCAGCAGGCCGTATAGGGGGCGCAATCAGCCCCAGCATTTT. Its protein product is CASRPYRGRNQPQHF.

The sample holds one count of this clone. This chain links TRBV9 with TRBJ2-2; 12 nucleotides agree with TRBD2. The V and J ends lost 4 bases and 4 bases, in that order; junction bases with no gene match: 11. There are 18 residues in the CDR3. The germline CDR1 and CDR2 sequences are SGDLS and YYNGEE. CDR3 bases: TGTGCCAGCAGCATTCCCACTAGCGGGGGGACCGGCACCGGGGAGCTGTTTTTT. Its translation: CASSIPTSGGTGTGELFF.

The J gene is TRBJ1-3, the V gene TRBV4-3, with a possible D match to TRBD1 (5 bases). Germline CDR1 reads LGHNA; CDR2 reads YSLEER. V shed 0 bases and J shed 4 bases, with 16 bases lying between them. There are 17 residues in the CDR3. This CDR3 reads CASSQDLAGTDGNTIYF. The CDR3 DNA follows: TGCGCCAGCAGCCAAGACCTCGCAGGGACTGACGGAAACACCATATATTTT.

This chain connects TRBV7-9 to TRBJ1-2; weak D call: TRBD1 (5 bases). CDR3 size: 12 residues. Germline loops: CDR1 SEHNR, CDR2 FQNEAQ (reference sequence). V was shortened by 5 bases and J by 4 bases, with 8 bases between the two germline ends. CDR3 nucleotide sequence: TGTGCCAGCAGCCCAGGGCCCTATGGCTACACCTTC. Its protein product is CASSPGPYGYTF.

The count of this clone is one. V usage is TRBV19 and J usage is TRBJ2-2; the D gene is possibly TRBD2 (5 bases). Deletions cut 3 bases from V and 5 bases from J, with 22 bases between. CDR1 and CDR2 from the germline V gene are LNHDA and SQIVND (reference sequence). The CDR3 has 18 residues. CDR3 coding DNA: TGTGCCAGTAGTATTCACTCAGGCCGGAGGCCGGAGACCGGGGAGCTGTTTTTT. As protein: CASSIHSGRRPETGELFF.

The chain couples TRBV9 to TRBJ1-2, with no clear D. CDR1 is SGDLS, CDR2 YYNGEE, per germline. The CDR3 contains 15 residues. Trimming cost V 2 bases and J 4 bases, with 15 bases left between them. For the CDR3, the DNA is TGTGCCAGCAGCGTCAGTAGCTCACCTTTCTATGGCTACACCTTC. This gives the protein CASSVSSSPFYGYTF. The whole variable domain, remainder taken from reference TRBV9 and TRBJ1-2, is DSGVTQTPKHLITATGQRVTLRCSPRSGDLSVYWYQQSLDQGLQFLIQYYNGEERAKGNILERFSAQQFPDLHSELNLSSLELGDSALYFCASSVSSSPFYGYTFGSGTRLTVV.

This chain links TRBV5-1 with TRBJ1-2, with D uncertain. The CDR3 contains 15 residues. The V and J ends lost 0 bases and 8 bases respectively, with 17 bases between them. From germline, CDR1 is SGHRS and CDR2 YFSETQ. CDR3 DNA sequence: TGCGCCAGCAGCTTGGAGTTCCTCCCCCACCGGGGCTACACCTTC. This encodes CASSLEFLPHRGYTF.

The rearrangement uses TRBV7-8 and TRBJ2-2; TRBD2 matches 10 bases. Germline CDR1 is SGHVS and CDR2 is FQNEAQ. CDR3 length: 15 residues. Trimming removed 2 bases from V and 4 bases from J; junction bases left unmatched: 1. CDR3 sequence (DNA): TGTGCCAGCAGCTTACTAGCGGGGGCCACCGGGGAGCTGTTTTTT. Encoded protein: CASSLLAGATGELFF.

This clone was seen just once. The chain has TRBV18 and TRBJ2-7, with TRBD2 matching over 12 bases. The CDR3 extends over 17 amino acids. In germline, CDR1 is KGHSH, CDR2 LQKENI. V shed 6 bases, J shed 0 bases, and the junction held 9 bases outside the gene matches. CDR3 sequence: CASSPTTSGGHSYEQYF. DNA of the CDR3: TGTGCCAGCTCGCCAACTACTAGCGGGGGGCACTCCTACGAGCAGTACTTC.

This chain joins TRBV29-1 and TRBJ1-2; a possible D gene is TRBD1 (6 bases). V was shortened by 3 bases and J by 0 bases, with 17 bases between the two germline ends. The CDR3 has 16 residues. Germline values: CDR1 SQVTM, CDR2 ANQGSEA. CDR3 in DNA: TGCAGCGTTGATGGGGGGGCAGGGGTAGCTAACTATGGCTACACCTTC. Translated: CSVDGGAGVANYGYTF.

The CDR3 region is CARSFQSSKRVFTRSPLHF. Here the CDR3 DNA reads TGTGCCAGAAGCTTTCAGTCATCGAAGAGGGTGTTTACACGTTCACCCCTCCACTTT. This chain uses TRBV5-3 with TRBJ1-6; D is unresolved. TRBV5-3 is an ORF for which the function is uncertain. Trimming took 2 bases from V and 9 from J, leaving 27 bases between them. The CDR3 is 19 amino acids.

The CDR3 region has the DNA TGCAGTGCTAGTGGGGGCCCGACCTACGAGCAGTACTTC. Protein product: CSASGGPTYEQYF. This rearrangement joins TRBV20-1 to TRBJ2-7, with D perhaps TRBD1 (6 bases). CDR3 length: 13 residues. V was shortened by 3 bases and J by 2 bases, with 11 bases between the two germline ends. Germline lookup yields CDR1 DFQATT and CDR2 SNEGSKA (reference sequence).

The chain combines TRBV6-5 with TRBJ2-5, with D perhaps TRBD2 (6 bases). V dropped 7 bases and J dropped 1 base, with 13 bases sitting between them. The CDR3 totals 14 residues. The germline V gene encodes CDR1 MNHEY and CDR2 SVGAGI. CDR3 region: CASITGLTQETQYF. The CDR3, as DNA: TGTGCCAGCATCACGGGACTCACCCAAGAGACCCAGTACTTC.

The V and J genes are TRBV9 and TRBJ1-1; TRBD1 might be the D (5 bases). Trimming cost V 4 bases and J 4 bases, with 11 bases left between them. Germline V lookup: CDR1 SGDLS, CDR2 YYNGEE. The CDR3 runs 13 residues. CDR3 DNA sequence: TGTGCCAGCAGCCAGGGTATGAGCACTGAAGCTTTCTTT. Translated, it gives CASSQGMSTEAFF.

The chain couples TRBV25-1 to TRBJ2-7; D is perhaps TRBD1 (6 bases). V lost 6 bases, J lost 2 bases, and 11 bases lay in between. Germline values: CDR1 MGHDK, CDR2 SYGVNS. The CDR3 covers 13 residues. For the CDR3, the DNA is TGTGCCAGCAGCAGGACAGCGACCTACGAGCAGTACTTC. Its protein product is CASSRTATYEQYF.

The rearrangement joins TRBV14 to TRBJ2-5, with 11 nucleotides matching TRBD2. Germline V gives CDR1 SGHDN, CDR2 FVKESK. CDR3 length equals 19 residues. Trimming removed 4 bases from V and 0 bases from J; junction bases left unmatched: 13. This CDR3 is CASSLEHGLAGIYQETQYF. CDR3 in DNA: TGTGCCAGCAGCCTCGAGCATGGACTAGCGGGCATTTACCAAGAGACCCAGTACTTC.